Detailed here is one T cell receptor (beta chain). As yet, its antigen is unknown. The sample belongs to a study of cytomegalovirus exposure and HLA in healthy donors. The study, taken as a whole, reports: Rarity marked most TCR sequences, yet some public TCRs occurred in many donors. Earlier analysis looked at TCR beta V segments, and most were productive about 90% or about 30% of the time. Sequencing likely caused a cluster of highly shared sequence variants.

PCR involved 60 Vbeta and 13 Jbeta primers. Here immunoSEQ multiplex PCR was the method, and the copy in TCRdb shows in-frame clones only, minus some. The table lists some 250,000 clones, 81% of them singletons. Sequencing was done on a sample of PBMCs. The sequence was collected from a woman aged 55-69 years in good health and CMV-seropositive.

CDR3 in amino acids: CASSLDLTRNNEQFF. For the CDR3, the DNA is TGTGCCAGCAGCTTAGATCTTACAAGAAACAATGAGCAGTTCTTC. The V gene is TRBV11-2, the J gene TRBJ2-1, with D hard to call. This CDR3 has 15 amino acids. Between the trimmed V and J ends, which lost 0 bases and 5 bases, there was a span of 11 bases. Germline V CDR1 and CDR2: SGHAT, FQNNGV.